A single sample gave rise to the 9 T cell receptor beta chains below, sequenced in a study of CD8 T cells in ankylosing spondylitis. No antigen is known for these receptors. TCRdb itself ran the 5' RACE reads through MiXCR, one entry per CDR3 protein. The sample lists 750,000 to 850,000 distinct CDR3 sequences; approximately 10% were seen once. General study findings and limits: Ankylosing spondylitis blood appeared to be characterized by a TCR beta motif of eight highly homologous variants.

The source material was blood, either unsorted or a sorted T cell fraction (not recorded which). The source is a male donor with ankylosing spondylitis.

This sequence joins TRBV12-3 or TRBV12-4 and TRBJ2-7; the D gene is possibly TRBD2 (6 bases). The CDR3 is made up of 14 amino acids. The germline V and J ends were trimmed by 7 bases and 0 bases, with 13 bases remaining between them. The CDR3 loop is CASTRGGPSYEQYF. The CDR3 DNA follows: TGTGCCAGCACCCGAGGAGGGCCCTCCTACGAGCAGTACTTC.

The chain is built from TRBV12-3 or TRBV12-4 and TRBJ1-1, with 8 bases matching TRBD1. J lost 3 bases, V lost 3 bases, and 6 bases had no gene match. The CDR3 loop spans 15 amino acids. The CDR3 region has the DNA TGTGCCAGCAGTTTCCCAGGGGGCGCAGACACTGAAGCTTTCTTT. Its protein is CASSFPGGADTEAFF.

This rearrangement joins TRBV24-1 to TRBJ2-5, with D possibly TRBD1 on 5 matching bases. Trimming left V 3 bases short and J 1 base short, with 11 bases between. The CDR3 consists of 15 residues. Germline V CDR1 and CDR2: KGHDR, SFDVKD. CDR3 protein: CATSDAAGSQETQYF. CDR3 coding DNA: TGTGCCACCAGTGATGCCGCAGGGTCCCAAGAGACCCAGTACTTC.

This clonotype appeared a few times. V gene TRBV5-5 combines with J gene TRBJ2-3; 7 positions agree with TRBD1. J was trimmed by 6 bases and V by 4 bases; bases with no gene match: 11. The CDR3 length is 15 residues. CDR1 SGHKS and CDR2 YYEKEE come from the germline V gene (reference sequence). CDR3 coding DNA: TGTGCCAGCAGCCTCGGGACAGTCGGGCCGGATACGCAGTATTTT. It translates to CASSLGTVGPDTQYF.

The rearrangement links TRBV5-1 to TRBJ1-6; no clear D gene. Germline lookup yields CDR1 SGHRS and CDR2 YFSETQ. V lost 4 bases and J 0 bases, leaving 11 bases between the germline ends. This CDR3 has 16 residues. This CDR3 reads CASSADPSSYNSPLHF. The CDR3 region has the DNA TGCGCCAGCAGCGCCGATCCAAGCTCCTATAATTCACCCCTCCACTTT.

This clonotype was seen only a few times. The chain joins TRBV5-1 to TRBJ2-3; D perhaps matches TRBD2 (6 bases). Trimming stripped 2 bases from V and 9 bases from J, with 16 bases between. The CDR3 loop spans 14 amino acids. Per germline, CDR1 SGHRS and CDR2 YFSETQ. CDR3 DNA: TGCGCCAGCAGCTTCGCGGGACCCCAGGGAACGCAGTATTTT. It codes for CASSFAGPQGTQYF.

This clonotype was counted many times. V and J are TRBV2 and TRBJ2-7; D call uncertain. The CDR3 has 12 residues. V gave up 5 bases and J gave up 5 bases, with 10 bases separating them. Germline CDR1 is SNHLY and CDR2 is FYNNEI. CDR3: CASSYAADEQYF. As DNA, the CDR3 is TGTGCCAGCAGTTACGCCGCGGACGAGCAGTACTTC. Based on the CDR3 plus reference TRBV2 and TRBJ2-7, the full variable domain is EPEVTQTPSHQVTQMGQEVILRCVPISNHLYFYWYRQILGQKVEFLVSFYNNEISEKSEIFDDQFSVERPDGSNFTLKIRSTKLEDSAMYFCASSYAADEQYFGPGTRLTVT.

The chain is built from TRBV2 and TRBJ2-5; 7 bases map to TRBD2. After removal of 4 bases from V and 9 bases from J, the junction contained 8 bases not matched to a gene. This CDR3 comprises 13 residues. Germline CDR1 is SNHLY and CDR2 is FYNNEI. CDR3 bases: TGTGCCAGCAGTGGGGTTTCTCGGGGGGCCCAGTACTTC. The encoded protein is CASSGVSRGAQYF.

The genes are TRBV18 and TRBJ2-2, with TRBD1 as a possible D gene (6 bases). The CDR3 covers 15 residues. Trimming pared 3 bases from V and 3 bases from J, leaving 11 bases between. CDR1 is KGHSH and CDR2 is LQKENI in the germline V gene. The CDR3 coding sequence is TGTGCCAGCTCACCGAGACAGGATTACACCGGGGAGCTGTTTTTT. This encodes CASSPRQDYTGELFF. Full variable domain (remainder filled in from reference TRBV18 and TRBJ2-2): NAGVMQNPRHLVRRRGQEARLRCSPMKGHSHVYWYRQLPEEGLKFMVYLQKENIIDESGMPKERFSAEFPKEGPSILRIQQVVRGDSAAYFCASSPRQDYTGELFFGEGSRLTVL.